This is a list of T cell receptor beta chains from one sample in a study of T-cell reconstitution after alpha-beta-depleted transplantation in children. TCRdb reanalysed the PCR reads using MiXCR and keeps one entry per CDR3 protein. The sample carries 420,000 or so distinct CDR3 sequences, roughly 11% recorded once. The specimen was PBMCs from the stem cell graft donor, collected from the stem cell graft. The receptors were sampled from a human donor who donated a stem cell graft to a child with acute myeloid leukemia. Each CDR3 is given with its conserved first and last residue. D genes are given only for firm matches. Clone size appears in some rows only: once, few, many, or a class for an expanded clone.

J gene: TRBJ2-5
V gene: TRBV6-1
D gene: TRBD2
clone size: .
CDR3 protein: CASSGQGLAEYETQYF
CDR3 DNA: TGTGCCAGCAGTGGCCAAGGACTAGCGGAATATGAGACCCAGTACTTC

J gene: TRBJ2-3
V gene: TRBV20-1
D gene: TRBD2
clone size: .
CDR3 protein: CSARGAGPSTDTQYF
CDR3 DNA: TGCAGTGCTAGAGGAGCGGGACCTAGCACAGATACGCAGTATTTT

J gene: TRBJ2-3
V gene: TRBV29-1
D gene: .
clone size: .
CDR3 protein: CSVEGQPGVLDTQYF
CDR3 DNA: TGCAGCGTTGAGGGACAGCCGGGAGTGTTAGATACGCAGTATTTT

J gene: TRBJ2-1
V gene: TRBV4-3
D gene: .
clone size: many
CDR3 protein: CASSITYNEQFF
CDR3 DNA: TGCGCCAGCAGCATTACTTACAATGAGCAGTTCTTC

J gene: TRBJ1-6
V gene: TRBV10-3
D gene: .
clone size: few
CDR3 protein: CAISPGQFNSPLHF
CDR3 DNA: TGTGCCATCAGCCCTGGACAGTTTAATTCACCCCTCCACTTT

J gene: TRBJ2-5
V gene: TRBV29-1
D gene: .
clone size: many
CDR3 protein: CSAGGKGAVKETQYF
CDR3 DNA: TGCAGCGCCGGAGGGAAGGGGGCGGTTAAAGAGACCCAGTACTTC

J gene: TRBJ1-1
V gene: TRBV12-3/TRBV12-4
D gene: .
clone size: few
CDR3 protein: CASTPTGKVTEAFF
CDR3 DNA: TGTGCCAGCACCCCGACAGGAAAAGTAACTGAAGCTTTCTTT

J gene: TRBJ2-7
V gene: TRBV7-9
D gene: TRBD1
clone size: .
CDR3 protein: CASSPSHGDRRFF
CDR3 DNA: TGTGCCAGCAGCCCATCGCACGGGGACAGGAGGTTCTTC

J gene: TRBJ2-5
V gene: TRBV6-2/TRBV6-3
D gene: .
clone size: .
CDR3 protein: CASSLAAGAQYF
CDR3 DNA: TGTGCCAGCAGCCTAGCGGCAGGGGCCCAGTACTTC

J gene: TRBJ2-2
V gene: TRBV29-1
D gene: .
clone size: .
CDR3 protein: CSVHREEAGELFF
CDR3 DNA: TGCAGCGTTCACAGGGAAGAGGCCGGGGAGCTGTTTTTT

J gene: TRBJ2-2
V gene: TRBV30
D gene: TRBD1
clone size: .
CDR3 protein: CAWDRANTGELFF
CDR3 DNA: TGTGCCTGGGACAGGGCGAACACCGGGGAGCTGTTTTTT

J gene: TRBJ2-5
V gene: TRBV20-1
D gene: TRBD2
clone size: .
CDR3 protein: CSARVKGTSGGIQETQYF
CDR3 DNA: TGCAGTGCTAGAGTTAAAGGGACTAGCGGGGGCATACAAGAGACCCAGTACTTC

J gene: TRBJ2-5
V gene: TRBV7-8
D gene: TRBD2
clone size: few
CDR3 protein: CASSLGRTSGIQETQYF
CDR3 DNA: TGTGCCAGCAGCCTAGGTCGGACTAGCGGGATTCAAGAGACCCAGTACTTC

J gene: TRBJ2-2
V gene: TRBV20-1
D gene: .
clone size: .
CDR3 protein: CSAPGVGNTGELFF
CDR3 DNA: TGCAGTGCTCCCGGTGTGGGGAACACCGGGGAGCTGTTTTTT

J gene: TRBJ2-3
V gene: TRBV9
D gene: .
clone size: many
CDR3 protein: CASSGGGDADTQYF
CDR3 DNA: TGTGCCAGCAGCGGAGGCGGAGACGCAGATACGCAGTATTTT

J gene: TRBJ1-1
V gene: TRBV6-2/TRBV6-3
D gene: .
clone size: .
CDR3 protein: CASRQMGNTEAFF
CDR3 DNA: TGTGCCAGCAGACAAATGGGGAACACTGAAGCTTTCTTT

J gene: TRBJ2-3
V gene: TRBV4-3
D gene: TRBD1
clone size: .
CDR3 protein: CASSPSRQGRDTQYF
CDR3 DNA: TGCGCCAGCAGCCCTTCTCGACAGGGCCGAGATACGCAGTATTTT

J gene: TRBJ1-6
V gene: TRBV20-1
D gene: .
clone size: few
CDR3 protein: CSARDPGNSPLHF
CDR3 DNA: TGCAGTGCTAGAGATCCGGGGAATTCACCCCTCCACTTT

J gene: TRBJ2-1
V gene: TRBV20-1
D gene: TRBD2
clone size: .
CDR3 protein: CSARPGLAANNEQFF
CDR3 DNA: TGCAGTGCTAGACCAGGACTAGCGGCCAACAATGAGCAGTTCTTC

J gene: TRBJ1-2
V gene: TRBV5-1
D gene: .
clone size: .
CDR3 protein: CASSWRTLNYGYTF
CDR3 DNA: TGCGCCAGCAGTTGGCGGACTCTTAACTATGGCTACACCTTC

J gene: TRBJ2-5
V gene: TRBV5-1
D gene: .
clone size: few
CDR3 protein: CASSPGRTQETQYF
CDR3 DNA: TGCGCCAGCAGCCCCGGACGGACCCAAGAGACCCAGTACTTC

J gene: TRBJ2-1
V gene: TRBV9
D gene: .
clone size: few
CDR3 protein: CASSAHQGTYNEQFF
CDR3 DNA: TGTGCCAGCAGCGCGCACCAGGGGACCTACAATGAGCAGTTCTTC

J gene: TRBJ2-1
V gene: TRBV7-2
D gene: TRBD1
clone size: few
CDR3 protein: CASSLGLDRGQNNEQFF
CDR3 DNA: TGTGCCAGCAGCTTAGGACTCGACAGGGGGCAGAACAATGAGCAGTTCTTC

J gene: TRBJ2-5
V gene: TRBV20-1
D gene: .
clone size: few
CDR3 protein: CSPKAGVFQETQYF
CDR3 DNA: TGCAGTCCTAAAGCTGGGGTTTTCCAAGAGACCCAGTACTTC

J gene: TRBJ2-5
V gene: TRBV7-9
D gene: .
clone size: few
CDR3 protein: CASSFYETQYF
CDR3 DNA: TGTGCCAGCAGCTTCTATGAGACCCAGTACTTC

J gene: TRBJ2-3
V gene: TRBV27
D gene: .
clone size: .
CDR3 protein: CASSLADTDTQYF
CDR3 DNA: TGTGCCAGCAGCCTCGCAGACACAGATACGCAGTATTTT

J gene: TRBJ2-7
V gene: TRBV20-1
D gene: .
clone size: many
CDR3 protein: CSAGQGGGEQYF
CDR3 DNA: TGCAGTGCAGGACAGGGCGGGGGCGAGCAGTACTTC